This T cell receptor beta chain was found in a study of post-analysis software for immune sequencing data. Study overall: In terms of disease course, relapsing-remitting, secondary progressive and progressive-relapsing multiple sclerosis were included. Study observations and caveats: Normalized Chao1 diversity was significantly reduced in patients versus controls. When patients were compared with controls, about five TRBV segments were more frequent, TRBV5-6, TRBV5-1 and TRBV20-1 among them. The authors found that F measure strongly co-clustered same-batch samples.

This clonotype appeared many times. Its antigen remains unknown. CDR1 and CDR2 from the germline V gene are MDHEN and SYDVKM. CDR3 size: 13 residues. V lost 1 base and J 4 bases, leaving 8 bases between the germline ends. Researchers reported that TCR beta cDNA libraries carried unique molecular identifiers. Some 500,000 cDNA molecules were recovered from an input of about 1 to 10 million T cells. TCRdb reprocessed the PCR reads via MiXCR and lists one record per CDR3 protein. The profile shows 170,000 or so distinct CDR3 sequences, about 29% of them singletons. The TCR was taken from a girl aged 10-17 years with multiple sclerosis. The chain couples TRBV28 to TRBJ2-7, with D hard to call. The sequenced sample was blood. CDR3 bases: TGTGCCAGCAGTTTATTCTCGTATTACGAGCAGTACTTC. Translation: CASSLFSYYEQYF.